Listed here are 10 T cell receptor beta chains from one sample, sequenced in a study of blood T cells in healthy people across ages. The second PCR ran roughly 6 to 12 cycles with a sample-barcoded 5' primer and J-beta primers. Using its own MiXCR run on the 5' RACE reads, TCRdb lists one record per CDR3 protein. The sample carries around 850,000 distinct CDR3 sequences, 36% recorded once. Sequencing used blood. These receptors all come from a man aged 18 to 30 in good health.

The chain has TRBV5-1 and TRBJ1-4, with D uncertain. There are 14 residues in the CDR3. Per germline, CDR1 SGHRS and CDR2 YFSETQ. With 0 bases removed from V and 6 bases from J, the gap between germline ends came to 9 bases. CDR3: CASSLVNIDEKLFF. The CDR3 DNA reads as TGCGCCAGCAGCTTGGTTAATATAGATGAAAAACTGTTTTTT. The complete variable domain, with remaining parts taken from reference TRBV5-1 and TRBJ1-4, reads KAGVTQTPRYLIKTRGQQVTLSCSPISGHRSVSWYQQTPGQGLQFLFEYFSETQRNKGNFPGRFSGRQFSNSRSEMNVSTLELGDSALYLCASSLVNIDEKLFFGSGTQLSVL.

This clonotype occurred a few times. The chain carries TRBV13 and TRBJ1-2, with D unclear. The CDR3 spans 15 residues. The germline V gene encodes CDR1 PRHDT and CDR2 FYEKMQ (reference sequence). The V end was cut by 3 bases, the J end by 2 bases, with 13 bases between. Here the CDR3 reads CASSFPVDGNYGYTF. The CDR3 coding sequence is TGTGCCAGCAGCTTCCCAGTAGACGGAAACTATGGCTACACCTTC.

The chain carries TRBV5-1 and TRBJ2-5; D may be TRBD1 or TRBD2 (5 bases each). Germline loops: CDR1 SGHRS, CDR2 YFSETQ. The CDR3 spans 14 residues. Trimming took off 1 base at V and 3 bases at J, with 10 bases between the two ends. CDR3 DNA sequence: TGCGCCAGCAGCTTGTGGGACCTCGAAGAGACCCAGTACTTC. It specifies CASSLWDLEETQYF.

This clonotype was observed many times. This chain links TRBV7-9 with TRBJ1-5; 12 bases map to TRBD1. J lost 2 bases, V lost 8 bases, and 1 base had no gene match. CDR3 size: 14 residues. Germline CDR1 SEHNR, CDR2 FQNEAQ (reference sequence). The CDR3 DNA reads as TGTGCCAGCGGGACAGGGGGCGGCAATCAGCCCCAGCATTTT. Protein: CASGTGGGNQPQHF. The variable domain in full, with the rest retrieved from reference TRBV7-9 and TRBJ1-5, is DTGVSQNPRHKITKRGQNVTFRCDPISEHNRLYWYRQTLGQGPEFLTYFQNEAQLEKSRLLSDRFSAERPKGSFSTLEIQRTEQGDSAMYLCASGTGGGNQPQHFGDGTRLSIL.

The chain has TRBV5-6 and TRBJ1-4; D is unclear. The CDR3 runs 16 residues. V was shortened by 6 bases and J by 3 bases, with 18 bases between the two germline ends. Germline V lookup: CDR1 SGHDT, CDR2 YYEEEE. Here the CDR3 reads CASTGRSDYSNEKLFF. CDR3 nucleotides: TGTGCCAGCACTGGCAGATCCGACTATTCTAATGAAAAACTGTTTTTT.

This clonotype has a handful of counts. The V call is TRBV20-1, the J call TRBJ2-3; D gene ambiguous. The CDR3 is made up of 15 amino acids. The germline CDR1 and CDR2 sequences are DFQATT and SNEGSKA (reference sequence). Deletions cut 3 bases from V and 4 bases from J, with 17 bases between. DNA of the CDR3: TGCAGTGCTAGTCCCCCCTTTAGCCCCCCAGATACGCAGTATTTT. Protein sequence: CSASPPFSPPDTQYF.

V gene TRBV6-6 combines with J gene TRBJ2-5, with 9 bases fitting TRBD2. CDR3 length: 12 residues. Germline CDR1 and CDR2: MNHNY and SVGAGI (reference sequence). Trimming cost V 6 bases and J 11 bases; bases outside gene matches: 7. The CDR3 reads CASSKRGGEQYF. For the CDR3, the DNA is TGTGCCAGCAGCAAACGCGGGGGGGAGCAGTACTTC.

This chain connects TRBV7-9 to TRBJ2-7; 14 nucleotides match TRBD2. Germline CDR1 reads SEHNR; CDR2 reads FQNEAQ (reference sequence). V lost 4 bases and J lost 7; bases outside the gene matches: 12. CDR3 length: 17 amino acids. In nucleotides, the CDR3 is TGTGCCAGCAGCTCTGGGACTAGCGGGGGAGTCTACAATGAGCAGTACTTC. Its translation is CASSSGTSGGVYNEQYF.

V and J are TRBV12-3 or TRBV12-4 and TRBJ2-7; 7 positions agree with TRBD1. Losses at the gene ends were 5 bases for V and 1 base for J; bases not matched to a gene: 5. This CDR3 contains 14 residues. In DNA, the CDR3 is TGTGCCAGCAGTCTAGGACAGGAATCCTACGAGCAGTACTTC. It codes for CASSLGQESYEQYF.

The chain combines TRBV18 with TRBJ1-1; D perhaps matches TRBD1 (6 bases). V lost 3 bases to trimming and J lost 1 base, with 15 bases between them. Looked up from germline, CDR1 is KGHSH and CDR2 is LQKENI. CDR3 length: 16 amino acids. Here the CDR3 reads CASSPLYGQSNTEAFF. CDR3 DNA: TGTGCCAGCTCACCGCTTTACGGACAGTCGAACACTGAAGCTTTCTTT.